Sequencing of this TCR beta chain was carried out in a study of blood T cells in healthy people across ages (dated by TCRdb to 2015 to 2017). Regarding the study in general: In model experiments, template switching captured about one uniquely barcoded TCR beta cDNA molecule for every two T cells. To avoid experimental bias, donors of different ages were spread randomly across the sequencing lanes. Four age groups were formed from the donors: young (average 16 years), middle-aged (roughly 38), aged (over 55) and long-lived (approximately 78). To track age-related changes in TCR beta repertoire diversity, the study relied on deep sequencing normalized with unique cDNA molecular identifiers. Using the same blood draw, the study looked at two additional independent replicas of 1 million unique cDNA reads for two donors, one aged 18 to 30 and the other aged 80 or older. On the study overall, not on this receptor specifically: Total diversity estimates from one million sequenced T cells were considered lower bounds and underestimates. Since profiling was done on bulk unsorted PBMCs, naive and antigen-experienced compartments could not be conclusively compared. Observed TCR beta diversity per million T cells fell roughly linearly with age, and a significant reduction was already apparent by age about 38. A strong correlation was found between observed TCR beta diversity and the percentage of naive T cells measured by flow cytometry. The CMV infection status of donors was not known, potentially confounding age-related changes in expanded clonotypes. Compared with the aged group, the long-lived group had more naive CD4+ T cells, fewer expanded clones and increased TCR diversity, suggesting age selection.

CDR1 and CDR2 are read off the germline V gene as SGHRS and YFSETQ. V is pruned by 4 bases and J by 5 bases, leaving 7 bases of the junction without a gene match. From the cysteine through the phenylalanine, the CDR3 covers 15 amino acids. The read is trimmed to its CDR3 DNA, 45 bases read in frame from base 1. Library prep was done by 5' RACE. Data came from an Illumina HiSeq 2500. A second roughly 7 to 11 cycle PCR used a sample-barcoded 5' primer and a J-beta primer mix. A unique molecular identifier was introduced onto each TCR beta cDNA molecule by a template-switch 5' adaptor carrying 12 random nucleotides. Each sample yielded at least 2.5 million CDR3-containing paired-end reads. All of the RNA was converted into first-strand cDNA using the Mint cDNA synthesis kit, with a TRBC-specific oligonucleotide serving as the primer. Following uracil-DNA glycosylase treatment, a first 18-cycle PCR with universal primers M1SS and BC2_uni_R was performed on all cDNA. Under the source paper's analysis protocol: For normalization, 1 million high-quality reads were randomly selected from each sample, with every read carrying a distinct molecular identifier. Instead of being binned into consensus sequences, reads that shared molecular identifiers were thrown out. MiTCR, set to a Q25 quality threshold and the strictest error-elimination algorithm, was used for CDR3 identification, clonotype clustering and error correction. A nonparametric unseen species model with Euler transformation was used to estimate lower-bound total TCR beta diversity. TCRdb trimmed public reads at Q25 via fastp, called clones via MiXCR and kept in-frame beta chains. Each entry is one CDR3 protein sequence, shown with its most common DNA and genes. These V and J calls are TCRdb output, not the study's own analysis. The sample data list around 1.5 million distinct CDR3 sequences, and 42% of these were observed just once. 7% to 9% of the sample goes to the ten largest clones.

The 39 donors, aged about 6 to 100 years, were systemically healthy Caucasian individuals from Russia. Each donor gave about 9.7 milliliters of peripheral blood, drawn into EDTA-treated Vacutainer tubes. Ficoll-Paque density-gradient centrifugation was used to isolate PBMCs, with at least 6.5 million per sample. Trizol reagent was used to extract total RNA from PBMCs, with at least 5 micrograms per sample. Naive CD45RAhigh/CD27high T cell percentages were measured by flow cytometry on a PBMC aliquot from every donor. Points on this clonotype: Its antigen target is currently unknown. It has no much larger one-base neighbor in the sample; base qualities were not kept.

The sequencing sample was made of blood. The source of this sequence is a woman younger than 35 in good health. Rearrangement joined TRBV5-1 to TRBJ2-7; the junction holds 12 bases that match TRBD2. The DNA reads TGCGCCAGCAGCCCTACTAGCGGGAGGACCCACGAGCAGTACTTC. Its amino acids are CASSPTSGRTHEQYF. With the portions outside the CDR3 filled from the reference TRBV5-1 and TRBJ2-7 genes, the complete variable region becomes KAGVTQTPRYLIKTRGQQVTLSCSPISGHRSVSWYQQTPGQGLQFLFEYFSETQRNKGNFPGRFSGRQFSNSRSEMNVSTLELGDSALYLCASSPTSGRTHEQYFGPGTRLTVT.